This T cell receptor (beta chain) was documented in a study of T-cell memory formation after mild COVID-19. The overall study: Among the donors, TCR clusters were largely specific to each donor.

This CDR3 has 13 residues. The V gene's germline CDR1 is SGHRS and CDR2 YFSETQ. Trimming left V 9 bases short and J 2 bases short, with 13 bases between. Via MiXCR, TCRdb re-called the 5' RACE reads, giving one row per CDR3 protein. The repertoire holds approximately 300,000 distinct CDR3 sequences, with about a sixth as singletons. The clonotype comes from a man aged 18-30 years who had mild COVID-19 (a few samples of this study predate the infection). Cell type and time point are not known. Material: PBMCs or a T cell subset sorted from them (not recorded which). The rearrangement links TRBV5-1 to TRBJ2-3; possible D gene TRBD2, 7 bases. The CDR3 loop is CATNGGLTDTQYF. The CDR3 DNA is TGCGCCACGAACGGGGGGCTCACAGATACGCAGTATTTT. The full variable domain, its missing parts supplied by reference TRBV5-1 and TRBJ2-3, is KAGVTQTPRYLIKTRGQQVTLSCSPISGHRSVSWYQQTPGQGLQFLFEYFSETQRNKGNFPGRFSGRQFSNSRSEMNVSTLELGDSALYLCATNGGLTDTQYFGPGTRLTVL.